The clone carrying this T cell receptor beta chain occurred a few times. Antigen specificity is unknown. This specimen belongs to a study of molecular identifiers for immune sequencing clone quantification. Whole-study results and caveats: The share of molecules held by clones above 20 RNA copies was over 98% in effector cells and under 1% in naive cells.

Each CDR3 protein gets one entry after TCRdb re-called the PCR reads with MiXCR. The sample has about half a million distinct CDR3 sequences; roughly a fifth are singletons. Sorting defined naive CD8 T cells as CD8+CD4-CCR7+CD45RA+. Trimming left V 6 bases short and J 0 bases short, with 15 bases between. There are 16 residues in the CDR3. CDR1 is LNHDA and CDR2 is SQIVND in the germline V gene (reference sequence). The sample taken for sequencing was naive CD8+ T cells from blood, with Jurkat cell RNA spiked in. Subset: FACS-sorted CD8+CD4-CCR7+CD45RA+ naive T cells. This sequence originates from a human donor in good health. Some libraries in this study had Jurkat cell RNA spiked in. V gene TRBV19 combines with J gene TRBJ1-3; D not certain. The CDR3 is CASRTARFSSGNTIYF. The CDR3, as DNA: TGTGCCAGTAGAACCGCGAGATTTTCCTCTGGAAACACCATATATTTT.